This TCR beta chain emerged from a study of T cells of healthy individuals. This clonotype was detected only a few times. Each CDR3 protein gets one entry after TCRdb re-called the 5' RACE reads with MiXCR. The profile shows approximately 100,000 distinct CDR3 sequences, about 16% of them singletons. The clonotype comes from a human donor in good health.

Here the CDR3 DNA reads TGTGCCAGCAGCCCCCCCCGACGGATCTATAGCAATCAGCCCCAGCATTTT. It codes for CASSPPRRIYSNQPQHF. V and J are TRBV28 and TRBJ1-5; D gene uncertain. The V end was cut by 6 bases, the J end by 0 bases, with 18 bases between. The CDR3 length is 17 residues. CDR1 and CDR2 from the germline V gene are MDHEN and SYDVKM.